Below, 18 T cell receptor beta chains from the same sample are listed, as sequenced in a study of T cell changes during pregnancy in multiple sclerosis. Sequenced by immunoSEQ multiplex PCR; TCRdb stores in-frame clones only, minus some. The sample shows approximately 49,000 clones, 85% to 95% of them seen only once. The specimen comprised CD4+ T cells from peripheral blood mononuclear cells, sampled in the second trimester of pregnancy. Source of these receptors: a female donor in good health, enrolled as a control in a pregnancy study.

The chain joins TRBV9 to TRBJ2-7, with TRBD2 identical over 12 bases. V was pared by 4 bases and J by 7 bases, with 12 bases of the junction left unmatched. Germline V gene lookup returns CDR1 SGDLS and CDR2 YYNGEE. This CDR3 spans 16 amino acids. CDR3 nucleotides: TGTGCCAGCAGCTCCCTCGGACTAGCGGGGCCTCAGGAGCAGTACTTC. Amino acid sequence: CASSSLGLAGPQEQYF.

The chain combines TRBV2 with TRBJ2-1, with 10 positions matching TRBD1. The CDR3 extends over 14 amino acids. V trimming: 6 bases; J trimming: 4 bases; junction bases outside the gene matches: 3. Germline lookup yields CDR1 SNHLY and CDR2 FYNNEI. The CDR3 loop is CASRGQGTYNEQFF. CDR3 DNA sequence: TGTGCCAGCAGGGGACAGGGGACATACAATGAGCAGTTCTTC.

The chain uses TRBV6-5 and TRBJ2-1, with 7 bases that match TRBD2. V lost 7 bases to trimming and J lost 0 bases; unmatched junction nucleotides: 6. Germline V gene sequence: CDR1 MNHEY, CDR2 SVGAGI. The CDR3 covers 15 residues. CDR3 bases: TGTGCCAGCATGGGGGGAGGGAGCTCCTACAATGAGCAGTTCTTC. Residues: CASMGGGSSYNEQFF.

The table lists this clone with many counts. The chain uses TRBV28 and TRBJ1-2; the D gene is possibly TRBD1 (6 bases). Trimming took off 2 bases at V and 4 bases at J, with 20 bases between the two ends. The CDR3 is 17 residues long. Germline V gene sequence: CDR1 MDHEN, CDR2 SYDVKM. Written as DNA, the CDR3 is TGTGCCAGCAGTTTAGCAAGGACTGGGGGCAGTATCTATGGCTACACCTTC. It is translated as CASSLARTGGSIYGYTF.

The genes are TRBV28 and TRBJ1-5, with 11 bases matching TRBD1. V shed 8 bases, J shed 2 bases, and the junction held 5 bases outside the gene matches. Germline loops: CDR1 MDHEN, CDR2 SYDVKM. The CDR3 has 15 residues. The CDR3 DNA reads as TGTGCCAGCTCGGGACAGGGGGTACGCAATCAGCCCCAGCATTTT. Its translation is CASSGQGVRNQPQHF.

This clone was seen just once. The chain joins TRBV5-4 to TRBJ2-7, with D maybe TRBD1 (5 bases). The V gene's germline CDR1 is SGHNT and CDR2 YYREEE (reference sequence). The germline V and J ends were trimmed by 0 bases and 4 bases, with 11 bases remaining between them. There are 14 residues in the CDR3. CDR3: CASSLGQLKYEQYF. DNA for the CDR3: TGTGCCAGCAGCTTGGGACAGCTAAAATACGAGCAGTACTTC.

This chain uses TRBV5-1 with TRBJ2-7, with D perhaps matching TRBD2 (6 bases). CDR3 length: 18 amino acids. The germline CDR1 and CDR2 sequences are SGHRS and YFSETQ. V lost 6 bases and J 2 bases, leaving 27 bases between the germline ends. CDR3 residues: CASMLEAGLTSSTYEQYF. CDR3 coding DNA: TGCGCCAGCATGCTTGAGGCGGGGCTCACCTCTTCCACCTACGAGCAGTACTTC.

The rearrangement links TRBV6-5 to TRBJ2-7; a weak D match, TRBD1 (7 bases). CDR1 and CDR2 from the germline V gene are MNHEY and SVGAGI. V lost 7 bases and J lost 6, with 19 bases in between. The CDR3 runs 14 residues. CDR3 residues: CASTQGRGVGEQYF. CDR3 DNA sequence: TGTGCCAGCACCCAGGGCAGGGGGGTTGGCGAGCAGTACTTC.

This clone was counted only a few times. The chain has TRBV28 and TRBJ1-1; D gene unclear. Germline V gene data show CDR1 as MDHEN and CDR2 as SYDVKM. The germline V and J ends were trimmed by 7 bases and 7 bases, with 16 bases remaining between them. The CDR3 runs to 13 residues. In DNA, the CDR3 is TGTGCCAGCACCGATTCAATAGCATATGAAGCTTTCTTT. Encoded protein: CASTDSIAYEAFF.

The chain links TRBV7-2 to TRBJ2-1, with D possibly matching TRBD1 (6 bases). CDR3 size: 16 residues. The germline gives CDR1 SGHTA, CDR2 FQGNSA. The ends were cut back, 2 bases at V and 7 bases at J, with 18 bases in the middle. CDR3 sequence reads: CASSLLRTGSRNEQFF. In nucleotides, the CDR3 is TGTGCCAGCAGCTTACTCCGAACAGGGTCTAGAAATGAGCAGTTCTTC. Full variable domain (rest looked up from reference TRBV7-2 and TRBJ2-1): GAGVSQSPSNKVTEKGKDVELRCDPISGHTALYWYRQSLGQGLEFLIYFQGNSAPDKSGLPSDRFSAERTGGSVSTLTIQRTQQEDSAVYLCASSLLRTGSRNEQFFGPGTRLTVL.

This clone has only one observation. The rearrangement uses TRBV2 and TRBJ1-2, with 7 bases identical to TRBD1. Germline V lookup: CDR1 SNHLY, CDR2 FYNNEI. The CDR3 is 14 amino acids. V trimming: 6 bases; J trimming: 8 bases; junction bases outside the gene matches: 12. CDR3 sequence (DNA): TGTGCCAGCAGCGGTCTACCGACAGGGCAGGGCTACACCTTC. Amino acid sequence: CASSGLPTGQGYTF.

The CDR3 coding sequence is TGTGCCTGGAGAAGGGGGGGCTACACCTTC. Residues: CAWRRGGYTF. This chain uses TRBV30 with TRBJ1-2; D might be TRBD1 (6 bases). This CDR3 has 10 residues. Germline V lookup: CDR1 GTSNPN, CDR2 SVGIG (reference sequence). V shed 3 bases and J shed 8 bases, with 7 bases lying between them.

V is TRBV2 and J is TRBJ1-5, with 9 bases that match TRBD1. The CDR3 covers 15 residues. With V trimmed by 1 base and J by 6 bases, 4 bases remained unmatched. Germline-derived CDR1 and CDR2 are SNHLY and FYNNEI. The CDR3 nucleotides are TGTGCCAGCAGTGAAGATCGGACAGGGGTTCAGCCCCAGCATTTT. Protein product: CASSEDRTGVQPQHF.

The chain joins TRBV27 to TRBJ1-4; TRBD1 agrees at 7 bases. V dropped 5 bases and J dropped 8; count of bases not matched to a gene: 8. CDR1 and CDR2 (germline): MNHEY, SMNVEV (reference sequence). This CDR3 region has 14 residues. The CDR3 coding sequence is TGTGCCAGCAGTCCCCGACAGGGTAGAGAAAAACTGTTTTTT. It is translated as CASSPRQGREKLFF.

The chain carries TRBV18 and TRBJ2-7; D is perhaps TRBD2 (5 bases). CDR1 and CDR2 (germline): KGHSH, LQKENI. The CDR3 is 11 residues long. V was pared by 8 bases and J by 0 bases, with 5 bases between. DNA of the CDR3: TGTGCCAGCCGGGACTCCTACGAGCAGTACTTC. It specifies CASRDSYEQYF. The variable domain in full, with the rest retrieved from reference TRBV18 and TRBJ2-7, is NAGVMQNPRHLVRRRGQEARLRCSPMKGHSHVYWYRQLPEEGLKFMVYLQKENIIDESGMPKERFSAEFPKEGPSILRIQQVVRGDSAAYFCASRDSYEQYFGPGTRLTVT.

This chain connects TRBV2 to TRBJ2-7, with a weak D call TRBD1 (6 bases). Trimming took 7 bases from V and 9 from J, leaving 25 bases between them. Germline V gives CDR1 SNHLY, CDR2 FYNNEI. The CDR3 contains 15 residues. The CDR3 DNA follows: TGTGCCAGCACTATGGACCCCGTTGTTAAAGGGGGGCAGTACTTC. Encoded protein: CASTMDPVVKGGQYF. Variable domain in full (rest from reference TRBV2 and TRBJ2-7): EPEVTQTPSHQVTQMGQEVILRCVPISNHLYFYWYRQILGQKVEFLVSFYNNEISEKSEIFDDQFSVERPDGSNFTLKIRSTKLEDSAMYFCASTMDPVVKGGQYFGPGTRLTVT.

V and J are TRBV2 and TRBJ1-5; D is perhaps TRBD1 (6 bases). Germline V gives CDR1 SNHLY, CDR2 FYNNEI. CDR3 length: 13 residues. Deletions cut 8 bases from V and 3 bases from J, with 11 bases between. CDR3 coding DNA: TGTGCCAGCTCCGGACAGCCCAATCAGCCCCAGCATTTT. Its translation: CASSGQPNQPQHF.

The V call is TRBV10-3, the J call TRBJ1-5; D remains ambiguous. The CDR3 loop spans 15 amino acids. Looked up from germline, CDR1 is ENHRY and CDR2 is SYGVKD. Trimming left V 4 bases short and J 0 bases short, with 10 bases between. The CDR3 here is CAISAGRDSNQPQHF. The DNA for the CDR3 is TGTGCCATCAGTGCAGGCCGGGATAGCAATCAGCCCCAGCATTTT.